This T cell receptor (beta chain) was retrieved from a study of blood T cell repertoires in COVID-19. Across the study: Acute-phase and convalescent COVID-19 samples originated in the United States, Italy and Spain.

Assay: immunoSEQ multiplex PCR; the TCRdb copy retains only in-frame clones and omits some. The sample lists around 330,000 clones; around 89% were seen once. The germline V and J ends were trimmed by 5 bases and 13 bases, with 25 bases remaining between them. Germline CDR1 is LGHDT and CDR2 is YNNKEL (reference sequence). CDR3 size: 15 residues. Sequencing was performed on peripheral blood. This rearrangement joins TRBV3-1 (or the pseudogene TRBV3-2) to TRBJ2-3; a weak D match, TRBD2 (7 bases). This receptor was identified in a woman in her 30s with COVID-19, enrolled during active disease. The CDR3 here is CASSRGRTGGHVEYF. The CDR3, as DNA: TGTGCCAGCAGCAGAGGCAGGACGGGGGGCCATGTAGAGTATTTT.